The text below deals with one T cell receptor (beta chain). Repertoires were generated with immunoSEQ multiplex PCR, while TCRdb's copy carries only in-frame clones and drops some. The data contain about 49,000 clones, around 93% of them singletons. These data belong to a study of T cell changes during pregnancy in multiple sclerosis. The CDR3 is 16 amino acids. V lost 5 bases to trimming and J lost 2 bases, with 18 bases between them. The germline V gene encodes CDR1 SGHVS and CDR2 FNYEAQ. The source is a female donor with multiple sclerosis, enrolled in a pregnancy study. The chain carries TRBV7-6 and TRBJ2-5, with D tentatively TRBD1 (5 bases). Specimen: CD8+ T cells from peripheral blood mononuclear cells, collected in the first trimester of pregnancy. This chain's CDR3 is CASSPGHPAEQETQYF. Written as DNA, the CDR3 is TGTGCCAGCAGCCCTGGACATCCCGCCGAACAAGAGACCCAGTACTTC.